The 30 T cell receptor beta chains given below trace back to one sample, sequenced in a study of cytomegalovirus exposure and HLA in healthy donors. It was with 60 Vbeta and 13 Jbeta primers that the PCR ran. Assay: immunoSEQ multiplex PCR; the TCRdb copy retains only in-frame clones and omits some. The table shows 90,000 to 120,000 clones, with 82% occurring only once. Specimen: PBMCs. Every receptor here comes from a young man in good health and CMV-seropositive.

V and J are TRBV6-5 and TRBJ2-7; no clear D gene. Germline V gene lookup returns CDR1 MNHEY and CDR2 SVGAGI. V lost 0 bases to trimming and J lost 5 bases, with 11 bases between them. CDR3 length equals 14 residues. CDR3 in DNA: TGTGCCAGCAGTTACTCCCAGGCATCCAACGAGCAGTACTTC. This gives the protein CASSYSQASNEQYF.

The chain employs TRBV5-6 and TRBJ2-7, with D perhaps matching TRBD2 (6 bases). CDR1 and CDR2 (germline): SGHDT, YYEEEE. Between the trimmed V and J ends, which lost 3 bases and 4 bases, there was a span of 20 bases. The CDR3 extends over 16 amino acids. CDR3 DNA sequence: TGTGCCAGCAGCTGGGGATGGAAGGGGACTGTATACGAGCAGTACTTC. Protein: CASSWGWKGTVYEQYF.

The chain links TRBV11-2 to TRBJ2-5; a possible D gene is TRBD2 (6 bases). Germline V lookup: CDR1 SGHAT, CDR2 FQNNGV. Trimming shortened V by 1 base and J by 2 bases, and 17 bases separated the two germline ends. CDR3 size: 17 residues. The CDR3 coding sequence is TGTGCCAGCAGCTTAGGAACGCCGGGGGAGATACAAGAGACCCAGTACTTC. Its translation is CASSLGTPGEIQETQYF.

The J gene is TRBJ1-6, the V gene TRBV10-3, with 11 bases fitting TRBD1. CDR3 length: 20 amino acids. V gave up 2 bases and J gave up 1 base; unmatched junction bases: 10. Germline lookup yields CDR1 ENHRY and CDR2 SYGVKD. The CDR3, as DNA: TGTGCCATCAGTGAGGGGGGGATTGGACAGGGGGCTTCCTATAATTCACCCCTCCACTTT. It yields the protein CAISEGGIGQGASYNSPLHF.

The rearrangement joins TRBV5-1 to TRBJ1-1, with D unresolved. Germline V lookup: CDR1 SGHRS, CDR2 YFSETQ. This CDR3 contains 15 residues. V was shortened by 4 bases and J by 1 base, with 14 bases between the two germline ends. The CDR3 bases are TGCGCCAGCAGCCCTGTCTCCACATCGAACACTGAAGCTTTCTTT. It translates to CASSPVSTSNTEAFF.

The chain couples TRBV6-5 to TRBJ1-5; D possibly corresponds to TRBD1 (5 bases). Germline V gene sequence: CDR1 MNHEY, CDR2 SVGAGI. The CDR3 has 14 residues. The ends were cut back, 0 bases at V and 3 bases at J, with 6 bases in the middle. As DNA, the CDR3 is TGTGCCAGCAGTTACTCACAGGTCAATCAGCCCCAGCATTTT. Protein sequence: CASSYSQVNQPQHF.

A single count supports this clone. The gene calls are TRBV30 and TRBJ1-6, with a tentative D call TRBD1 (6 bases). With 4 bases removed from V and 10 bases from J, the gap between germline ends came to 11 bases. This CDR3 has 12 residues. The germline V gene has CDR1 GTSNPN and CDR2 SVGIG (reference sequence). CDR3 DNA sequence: TGTGCCTGGACCGGGGGGGGCTCACCCCTCCACTTT. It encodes CAWTGGGSPLHF.

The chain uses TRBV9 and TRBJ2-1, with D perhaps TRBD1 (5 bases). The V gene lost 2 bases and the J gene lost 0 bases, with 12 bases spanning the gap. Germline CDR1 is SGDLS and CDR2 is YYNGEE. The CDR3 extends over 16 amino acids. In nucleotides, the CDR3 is TGTGCCAGCAGCGTTGGTGGGGCCCACTCCTACAATGAGCAGTTCTTC. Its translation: CASSVGGAHSYNEQFF.

The CDR3 loop reads CASRDTGNYKNTEAFF. The DNA for the CDR3 is TGTGCCAGCAGGGATACAGGGAACTATAAGAACACTGAAGCTTTCTTT. The chain joins TRBV6-6 to TRBJ1-1, with D perhaps TRBD1 (6 bases). The V gene's germline CDR1 is MNHNY and CDR2 SVGAGI (reference sequence). CDR3 length: 16 amino acids. Trimming left V 6 bases short and J 1 base short, with 18 bases between.

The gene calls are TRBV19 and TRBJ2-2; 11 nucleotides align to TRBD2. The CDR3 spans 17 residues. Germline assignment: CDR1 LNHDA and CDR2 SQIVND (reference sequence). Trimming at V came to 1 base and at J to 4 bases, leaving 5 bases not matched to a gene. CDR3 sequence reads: CASSIGSGGAATGELFF. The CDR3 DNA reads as TGTGCCAGTAGTATAGGTAGCGGGGGGGCGGCCACCGGGGAGCTGTTTTTT.

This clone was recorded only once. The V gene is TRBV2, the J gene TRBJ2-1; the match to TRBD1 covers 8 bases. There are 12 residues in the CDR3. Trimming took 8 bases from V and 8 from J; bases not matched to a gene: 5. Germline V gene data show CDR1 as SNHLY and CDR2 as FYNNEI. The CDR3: CASGTGGYEQFF. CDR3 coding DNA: TGTGCCAGCGGAACAGGGGGGTATGAGCAGTTCTTC.

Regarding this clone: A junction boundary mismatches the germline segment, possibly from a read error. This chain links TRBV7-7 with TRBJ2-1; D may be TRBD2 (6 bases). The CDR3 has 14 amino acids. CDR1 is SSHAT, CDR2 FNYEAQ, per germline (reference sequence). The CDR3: CASSLVGRHNEQFF. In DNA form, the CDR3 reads TGTGCTAGCAGCTTAGTCGGGAGACACAATGAGCAGTTCTTC. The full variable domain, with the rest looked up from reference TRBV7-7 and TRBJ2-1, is GAGVSQSPRYKVTKRGQDVTLRCDPISSHATLYWYQQALGQGPEFLTYFNYEAQPDKSGLPSDRFSAERPEGSISTLTIQRTEQRDSAMYRCASSLVGRHNEQFFGPGTRLTVL.

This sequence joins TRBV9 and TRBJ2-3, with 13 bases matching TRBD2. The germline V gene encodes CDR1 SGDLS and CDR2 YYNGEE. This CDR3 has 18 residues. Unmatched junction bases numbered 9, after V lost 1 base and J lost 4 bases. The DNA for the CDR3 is TGTGCCAGCAGCGTAACGGGACTAGCGGGGCTAAACTCAGATACGCAGTATTTT. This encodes CASSVTGLAGLNSDTQYF.

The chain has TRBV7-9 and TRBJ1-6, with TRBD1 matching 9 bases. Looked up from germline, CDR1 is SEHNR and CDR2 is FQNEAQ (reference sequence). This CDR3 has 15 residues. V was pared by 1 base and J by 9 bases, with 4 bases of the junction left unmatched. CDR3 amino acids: CASSLVRTGVSPLHF. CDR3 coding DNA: TGTGCCAGCAGCTTAGTCCGGACAGGGGTTTCACCCCTCCACTTT.

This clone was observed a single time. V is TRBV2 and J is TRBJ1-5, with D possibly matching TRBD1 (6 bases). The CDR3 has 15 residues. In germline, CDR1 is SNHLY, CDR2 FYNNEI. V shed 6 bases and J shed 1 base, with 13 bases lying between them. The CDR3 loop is CASRGSTGSNQPQHF. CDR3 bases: TGTGCCAGCAGGGGCTCAACAGGGAGCAATCAGCCCCAGCATTTT.

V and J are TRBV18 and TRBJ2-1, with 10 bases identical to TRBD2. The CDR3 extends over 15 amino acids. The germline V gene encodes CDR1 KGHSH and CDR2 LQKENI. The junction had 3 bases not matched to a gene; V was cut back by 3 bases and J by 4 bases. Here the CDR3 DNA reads TGTGCCAGCTCACCGAATAGCGGGGGGTACAATGAGCAGTTCTTC. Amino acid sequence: CASSPNSGGYNEQFF.

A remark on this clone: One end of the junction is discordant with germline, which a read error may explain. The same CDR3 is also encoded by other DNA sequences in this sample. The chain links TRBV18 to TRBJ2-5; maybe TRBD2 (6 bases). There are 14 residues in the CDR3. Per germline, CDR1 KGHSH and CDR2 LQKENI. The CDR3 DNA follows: TGTGCTAGCTCAGCGAGTCCGGGGGACGGGACCCAGTACTTC. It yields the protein CASSASPGDGTQYF.

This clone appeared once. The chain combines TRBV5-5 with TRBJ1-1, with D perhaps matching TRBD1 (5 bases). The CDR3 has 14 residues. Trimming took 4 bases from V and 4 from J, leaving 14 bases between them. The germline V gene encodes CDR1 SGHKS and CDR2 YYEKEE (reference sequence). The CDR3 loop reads CASSPDRGSTEAFF. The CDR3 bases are TGTGCCAGCAGCCCGGATCGGGGGAGCACTGAAGCTTTCTTT. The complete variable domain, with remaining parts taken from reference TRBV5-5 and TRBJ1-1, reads DAGVTQSPTHLIKTRGQQVTLRCSPISGHKSVSWYQQVLGQGPQFIFQYYEKEERGRGNFPDRFSARQFPNYSSELNVNALLLGDSALYLCASSPDRGSTEAFFGQGTRLTVV.

In nucleotides, the CDR3 is TGTGCCAGCACCCACGGTAGGGGTCATGAGCAGTTCTTC. Its translation: CASTHGRGHEQFF. The chain recombines TRBV6-5 with TRBJ2-1; a possible D gene is TRBD1 (5 bases). This CDR3 region has 13 residues. The V gene's germline CDR1 is MNHEY and CDR2 SVGAGI. V lost 7 bases to trimming and J lost 8 bases, with 15 bases between them.

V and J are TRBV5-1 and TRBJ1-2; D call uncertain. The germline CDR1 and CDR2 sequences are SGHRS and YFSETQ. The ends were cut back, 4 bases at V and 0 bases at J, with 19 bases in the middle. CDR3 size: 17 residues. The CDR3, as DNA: TGCGCCAGCAGCCTTGAGCCAGAGGGCCCAACTAACTATGGCTACACCTTC. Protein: CASSLEPEGPTNYGYTF.

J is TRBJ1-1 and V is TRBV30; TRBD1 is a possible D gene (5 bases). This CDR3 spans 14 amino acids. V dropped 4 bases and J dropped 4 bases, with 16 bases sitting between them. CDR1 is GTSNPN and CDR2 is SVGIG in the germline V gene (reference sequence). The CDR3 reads CAWTLGGFGTEAFF. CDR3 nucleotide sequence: TGTGCCTGGACCCTCGGGGGATTCGGCACTGAAGCTTTCTTT.

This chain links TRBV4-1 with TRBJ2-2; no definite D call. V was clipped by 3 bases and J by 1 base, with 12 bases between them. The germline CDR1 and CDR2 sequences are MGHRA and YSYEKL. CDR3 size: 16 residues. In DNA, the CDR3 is TGCGCCAGCAGCCAGAGGAGCGCCCAGAACACCGGGGAGCTGTTTTTT. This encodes CASSQRSAQNTGELFF.

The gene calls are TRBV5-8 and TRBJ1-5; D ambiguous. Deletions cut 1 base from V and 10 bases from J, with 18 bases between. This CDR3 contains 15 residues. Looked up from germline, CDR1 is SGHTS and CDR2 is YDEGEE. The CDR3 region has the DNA TGTGCCAGCAGCTTGAAAGTCCCGACTCGAAGACCCCAGCATTTT. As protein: CASSLKVPTRRPQHF.

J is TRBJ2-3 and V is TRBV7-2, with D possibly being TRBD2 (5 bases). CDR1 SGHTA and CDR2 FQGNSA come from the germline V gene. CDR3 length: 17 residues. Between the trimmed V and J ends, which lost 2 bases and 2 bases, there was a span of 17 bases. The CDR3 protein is CASSLSSGRSNTDTQYF. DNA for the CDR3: TGTGCCAGCAGCTTATCGAGCGGACGATCTAACACAGATACGCAGTATTTT.

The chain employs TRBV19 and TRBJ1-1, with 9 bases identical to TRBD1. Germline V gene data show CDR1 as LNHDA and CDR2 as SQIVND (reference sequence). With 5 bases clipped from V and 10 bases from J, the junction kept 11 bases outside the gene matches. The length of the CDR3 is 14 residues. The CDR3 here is CASSGPHRGHGAFF. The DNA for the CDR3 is TGTGCCAGTAGTGGACCCCACAGGGGGCATGGAGCTTTCTTT.

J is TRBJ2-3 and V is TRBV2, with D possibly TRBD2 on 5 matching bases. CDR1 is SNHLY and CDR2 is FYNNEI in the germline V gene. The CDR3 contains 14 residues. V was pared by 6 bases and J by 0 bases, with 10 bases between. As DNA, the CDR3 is TGTGCCAGCAGGGGAGACATAAGCACAGATACGCAGTATTTT. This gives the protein CASRGDISTDTQYF.

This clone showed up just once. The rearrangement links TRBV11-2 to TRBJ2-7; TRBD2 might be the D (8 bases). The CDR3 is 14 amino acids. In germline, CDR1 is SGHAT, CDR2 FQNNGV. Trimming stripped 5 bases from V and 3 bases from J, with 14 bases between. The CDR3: CASSRGGQYYEQYF. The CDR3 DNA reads TGTGCCAGCAGCCGGGGGGGACAGTACTACGAGCAGTACTTC.

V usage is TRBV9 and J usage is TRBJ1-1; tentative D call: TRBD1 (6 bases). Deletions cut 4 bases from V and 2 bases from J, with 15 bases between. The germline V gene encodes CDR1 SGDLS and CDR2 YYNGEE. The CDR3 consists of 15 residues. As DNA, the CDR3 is TGTGCCAGCAGCCCACGGACAGTTTTTAACACTGAAGCTTTCTTT. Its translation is CASSPRTVFNTEAFF.

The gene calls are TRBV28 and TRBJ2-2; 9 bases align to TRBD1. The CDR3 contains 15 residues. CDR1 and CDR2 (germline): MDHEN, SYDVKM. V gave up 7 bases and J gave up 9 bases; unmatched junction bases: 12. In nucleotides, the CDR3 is TGTGCCAGCACCGGTATAAGACAGGGGGTCCGGGAGCTGTTTTTT. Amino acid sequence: CASTGIRQGVRELFF. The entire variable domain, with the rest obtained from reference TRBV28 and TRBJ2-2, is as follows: DVKVTQSSRYLVKRTGEKVFLECVQDMDHENMFWYRQDPGLGLRLIYFSYDVKMKEKGDIPEGYSVSREKKERFSLILESASTNQTSMYLCASTGIRQGVRELFFGEGSRLTVL.

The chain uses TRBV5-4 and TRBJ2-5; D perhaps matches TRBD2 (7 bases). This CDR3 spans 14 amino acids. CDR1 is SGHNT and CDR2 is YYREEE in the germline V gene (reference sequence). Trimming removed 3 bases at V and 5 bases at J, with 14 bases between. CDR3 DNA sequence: TGTGCCAGCAGCTGGGGGGGCCTCGGGGAGACCCAGTACTTC. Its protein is CASSWGGLGETQYF.